These 9 T cell receptor beta chains were sequenced from one sample in a study of cytomegalovirus exposure and HLA in healthy donors (dated by TCRdb to 2017 to 2019). The method behind the library was the immunoSEQ multiplex PCR assay. The clones in this table, taken by TCRdb from immuneACCESS, are in-frame only. Not every clone is retained; where verified, under half of the shortfall comes from an unresolved V gene, and the cause of the rest is unknown. Present in this sample are about 240,000 clones, around nine tenths of which were seen just once. The top ten clones comprise less than 3% of the sample. Specimen: PBMCs. Receptor source: a man between 18 and 29 years old in good health and CMV-seronegative.

The chain joins TRBV28 to TRBJ2-5, with D maybe TRBD1 (5 bases). Trimming took 5 bases from V and 5 from J, leaving 12 bases between them. CDR3 length: 13 residues. CDR1 and CDR2 from the germline V gene are MDHEN and SYDVKM. In DNA, the CDR3 is TGTGCCAGCAGTGACAGTGGATCGGAGACCCAGTACTTC. As protein: CASSDSGSETQYF.

The chain couples TRBV9 to TRBJ1-2; 7 bases map to TRBD1. The CDR3 consists of 15 residues. CDR1 SGDLS and CDR2 YYNGEE come from the germline V gene. Losses at the gene ends were 1 base for V and 4 bases for J; bases not matched to a gene: 7. The CDR3 sequence: CASSVSDRPFYGYTF. The CDR3 nucleotides are TGTGCCAGCAGCGTATCGGACAGGCCTTTCTATGGCTACACCTTC.

The genes are TRBV10-3 and TRBJ2-1, with 7 bases matching TRBD1. Germline V gives CDR1 ENHRY, CDR2 SYGVKD. Germline trimming cut 10 bases from V and 9 bases from J; bases unmatched to any gene: 12. The length of the CDR3 is 13 residues. The CDR3 bases are TGTGCCAACGCCCGGGACAGATCGGTTGAGCAGTTCTTC. Translating gives CANARDRSVEQFF.

This sequence joins TRBV28 and TRBJ1-1; no clear D gene. V lost 9 bases to trimming and J lost 7 bases, with 15 bases between them. Germline V gene sequence: CDR1 MDHEN, CDR2 SYDVKM. The CDR3 is 12 amino acids. The CDR3 DNA is TGTGCCAGTCGACAATCGGTAGGTGAAGCTTTCTTT. Translation gives CASRQSVGEAFF. Full variable domain (remainder filled in from reference TRBV28 and TRBJ1-1): DVKVTQSSRYLVKRTGEKVFLECVQDMDHENMFWYRQDPGLGLRLIYFSYDVKMKEKGDIPEGYSVSREKKERFSLILESASTNQTSMYLCASRQSVGEAFFGQGTRLTVV.

This chain uses TRBV7-9 with TRBJ1-2, with a possible D match to TRBD1 (6 bases). CDR1 and CDR2 from the germline V gene are SEHNR and FQNEAQ (reference sequence). Trimming took 2 bases from V and 3 from J, leaving 7 bases between them. The CDR3 consists of 13 residues. CDR3 loop: CASSLRGYYGYTF. CDR3 in DNA: TGTGCCAGCAGCTTAAGGGGGTACTATGGCTACACCTTC.

This chain links TRBV11-2 with TRBJ2-7; possibly TRBD2 for D (6 bases). Germline V lookup: CDR1 SGHAT, CDR2 FQNNGV. CDR3 length equals 15 residues. V was trimmed by 6 bases and J by 6 bases, leaving 21 bases between them. The chain's CDR3 is CASRRVAGRRAEQYF. The CDR3, as DNA: TGTGCCAGCAGACGAGTGGCGGGGAGACGGGCCGAGCAGTACTTC.

This chain uses TRBV4-3 with TRBJ2-7, with D possibly TRBD2 on 5 matching bases. Germline V CDR1 and CDR2: LGHNA, YSLEER. With 0 bases removed from V and 3 bases from J, the gap between germline ends came to 9 bases. This CDR3 is 14 amino acids long. The CDR3 here is CASSQDEGVYEQYF. The DNA of the CDR3 is TGCGCCAGCAGCCAAGATGAGGGAGTCTACGAGCAGTACTTC.

The rearrangement joins TRBV4-3 to TRBJ1-6; weak D call: TRBD1 (5 bases). The CDR3 has 16 amino acids. With 0 bases removed from V and 7 bases from J, the gap between germline ends came to 13 bases. Germline values: CDR1 LGHNA, CDR2 YSLEER. The CDR3: CASSQDFTGLNSPLHF. In DNA, the CDR3 is TGCGCCAGCAGCCAAGATTTCACAGGCCTAAATTCACCCCTCCACTTT.

The J gene is TRBJ2-7, the V gene TRBV19, with D possibly being TRBD1 (7 bases). The CDR3 is 15 residues long. V lost 1 base and J lost 2, with 12 bases in between. Germline CDR1 reads LNHDA; CDR2 reads SQIVND (reference sequence). As DNA, the CDR3 is TGTGCCAGTAGTATAGGGAGGGACAGCGCCTACGAGCAGTACTTC. Its protein is CASSIGRDSAYEQYF. The variable domain in full, with the rest retrieved from reference TRBV19 and TRBJ2-7, is DGGITQSPKYLFRKEGQNVTLSCEQNLNHDAMYWYRQDPGQGLRLIYYSQIVNDFQKGDIAEGYSVSREKKESFPLTVTSAQKNPTAFYLCASSIGRDSAYEQYFGPGTRLTVT.